A selection of T cell receptor beta chains follows, all from one sample in a study of blood T cell repertoires in COVID-19. Clones were read by immunoSEQ multiplex PCR, and TCRdb kept only the in-frame ones, dropping some. The sample has some 200,000 clones; approximately 81% are singletons. The specimen sequenced was peripheral blood. These receptors were collected from an elderly woman with acute or convalescent COVID-19. Both conserved end residues are part of each CDR3. The D gene is left open where the match is weak. For some rows the clone size is stated as once, few or many, or as a class when expanded; others skip it.

CDR3 protein | CDR3 DNA | J gene | V gene | D gene | clone size
CASSVAGNQPQHF | TGTGCCAGCAGCGTAGCGGGGAATCAGCCCCAGCATTTT | TRBJ1-5 | TRBV9 | . | .
CASSPVLGDETQYF | TGCGCCAGCAGCCCCGTTCTAGGCGATGAGACCCAGTACTTC | TRBJ2-5 | TRBV5-1 | . | .
CAWSHRDYEQYF | TGTGCCTGGAGCCACAGGGATTACGAGCAGTACTTC | TRBJ2-7 | TRBV30 | . | .
CASSQSRASGSFEETQYF | TGTGCCAGCAGCCAATCTCGGGCCAGCGGGAGTTTTGAAGAGACCCAGTACTTC | TRBJ2-5 | TRBV14 | TRBD2 | .
CAWSSRGTATNEKLFF | TGTGCCTGGAGCTCACGGGGGACCGCAACTAATGAAAAACTGTTTTTT | TRBJ1-4 | TRBV30 | . | .
CASSSQGPGYGYTF | TGTGCCAGCAGCTCACAGGGGCCCGGCTATGGCTACACCTTC | TRBJ1-2 | TRBV7-2 | TRBD1 | .
CASNGPGRSEAFF | TGTGCCAGCAACGGCCCAGGGAGGTCTGAAGCTTTCTTT | TRBJ1-1 | TRBV12-3/TRBV12-4 | . | few
CASSQDIGTYNEQFF | TGTGCCAGCAGCCAAGATATCGGGACCTACAATGAGCAGTTCTTC | TRBJ2-1 | TRBV3-1/TRBV3-2 | . | .
CASSLGGGGYEQYF | TGTGCCAGCAGCTTAGGGGGGGGTGGCTACGAGCAGTACTTC | TRBJ2-7 | TRBV7-2 | TRBD2 | .
CASSFTSGGTEQYF | TGTGCCAGCAGCTTCACTAGCGGGGGGACCGAGCAGTACTTC | TRBJ2-7 | TRBV9 | TRBD2 | .